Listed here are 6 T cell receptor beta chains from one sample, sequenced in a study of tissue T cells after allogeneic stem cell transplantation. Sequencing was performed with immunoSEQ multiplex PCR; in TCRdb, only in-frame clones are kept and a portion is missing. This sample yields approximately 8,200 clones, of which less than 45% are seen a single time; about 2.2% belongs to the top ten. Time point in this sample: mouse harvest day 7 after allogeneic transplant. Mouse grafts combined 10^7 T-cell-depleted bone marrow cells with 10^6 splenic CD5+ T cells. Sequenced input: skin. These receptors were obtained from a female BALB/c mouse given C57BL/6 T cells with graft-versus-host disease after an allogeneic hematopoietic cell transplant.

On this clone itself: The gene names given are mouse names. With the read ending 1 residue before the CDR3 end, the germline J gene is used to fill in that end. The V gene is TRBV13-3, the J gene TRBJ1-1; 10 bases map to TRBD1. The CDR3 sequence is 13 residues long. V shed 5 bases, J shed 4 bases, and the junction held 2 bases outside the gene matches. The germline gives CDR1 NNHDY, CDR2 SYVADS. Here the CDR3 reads CASSRDRGTEVFF. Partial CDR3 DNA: TGTGCCAGCAGCCGGGACAGGGGCACAGAAGTCTTC.

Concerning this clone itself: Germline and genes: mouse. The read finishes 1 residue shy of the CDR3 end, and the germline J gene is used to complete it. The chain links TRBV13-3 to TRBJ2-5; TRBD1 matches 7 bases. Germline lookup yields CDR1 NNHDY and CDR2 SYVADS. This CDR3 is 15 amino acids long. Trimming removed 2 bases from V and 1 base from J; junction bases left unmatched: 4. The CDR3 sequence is CASSEGRGYQDTQYF. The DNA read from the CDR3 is TGTGCCAGCAGTGAAGGCAGGGGGTACCAAGACACCCAGTAC.

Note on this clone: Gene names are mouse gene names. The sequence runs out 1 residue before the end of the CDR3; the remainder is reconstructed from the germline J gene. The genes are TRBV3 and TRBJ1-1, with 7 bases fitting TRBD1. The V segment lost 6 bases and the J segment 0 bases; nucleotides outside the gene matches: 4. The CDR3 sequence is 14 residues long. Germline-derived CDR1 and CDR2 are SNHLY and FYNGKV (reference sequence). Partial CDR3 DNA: TGTGCCAGCAGTCGACAGGGAACAAACACAGAAGTCTTC. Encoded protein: CASSRQGTNTEVF. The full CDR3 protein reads CASSRQGTNTEVFF.

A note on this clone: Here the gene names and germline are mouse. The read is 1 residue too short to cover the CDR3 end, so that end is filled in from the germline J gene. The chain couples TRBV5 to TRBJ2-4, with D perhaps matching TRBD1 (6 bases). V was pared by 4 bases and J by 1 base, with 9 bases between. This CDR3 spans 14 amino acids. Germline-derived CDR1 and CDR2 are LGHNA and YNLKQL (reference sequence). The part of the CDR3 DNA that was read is TGTGCCAGCAGCCCCGAGGGGGGTCAAAACACCTTGTAC. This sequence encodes CASSPEGGQNTLY. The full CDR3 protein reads CASSPEGGQNTLYF.

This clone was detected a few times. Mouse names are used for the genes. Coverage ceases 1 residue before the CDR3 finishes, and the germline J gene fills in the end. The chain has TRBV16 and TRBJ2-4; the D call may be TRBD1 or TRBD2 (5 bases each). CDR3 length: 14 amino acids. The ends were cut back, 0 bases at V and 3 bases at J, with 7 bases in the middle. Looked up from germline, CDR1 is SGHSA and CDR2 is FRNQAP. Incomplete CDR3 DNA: TGTGCAAGCAGCTTAGACGGGGCGCAAAACACCTTGTAC. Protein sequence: CASSLDGAQNTLY. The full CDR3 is CASSLDGAQNTLYF. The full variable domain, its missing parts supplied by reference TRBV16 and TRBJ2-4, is NAGVIQTPRHKVTGKGQEATLWCEPISGHSAVFWYRQTIVQGLEFLTYFRNQAPIDDSGMPKERFSAQMPNQSHSTLKIQSTQPQDSAVYLCASSLDGAQNTLYFGAGTRLSVL.

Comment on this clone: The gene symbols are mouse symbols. Incomplete CDR3 DNA: TGTGCCAGCAGTCTGACAGGGGGCCGGGAAACGCTGTAT. Translated: CASSLTGGRETLY. The complete CDR3 sequence is CASSLTGGRETLYF. V gene TRBV26 combines with J gene TRBJ2-3; TRBD1 matches at 9 bases. The read terminates 1 residue before the CDR3 end, so the remaining end is supplied by the germline J gene. The CDR3 is 14 residues long. Trimming removed 2 bases from V and 6 bases from J; junction bases left unmatched: 3. CDR1 KGHPV and CDR2 FQNQEV come from the germline V gene (reference sequence).